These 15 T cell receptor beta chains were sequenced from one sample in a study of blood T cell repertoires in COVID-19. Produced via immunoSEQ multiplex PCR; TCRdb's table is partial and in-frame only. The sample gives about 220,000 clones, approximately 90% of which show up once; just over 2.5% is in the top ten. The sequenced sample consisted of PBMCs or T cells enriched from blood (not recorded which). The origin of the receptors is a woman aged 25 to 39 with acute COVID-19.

The DNA of the CDR3 is TGCAGCGCCCACAAGGACAGGGTTAGCACTGAAGCTTTCTTT. It encodes CSAHKDRVSTEAFF. The rearrangement joins TRBV29-1 to TRBJ1-1; 8 bases match TRBD1. This CDR3 has 14 amino acids. Trimming at V came to 7 bases and at J to 4 bases, leaving 11 bases not matched to a gene. Germline values: CDR1 SQVTM, CDR2 ANQGSEA.

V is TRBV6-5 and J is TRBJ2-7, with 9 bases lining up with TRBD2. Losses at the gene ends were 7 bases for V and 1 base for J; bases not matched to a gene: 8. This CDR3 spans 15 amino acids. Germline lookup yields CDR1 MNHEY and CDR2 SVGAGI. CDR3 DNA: TGTGCCAGCACCGTGGGCGGGGGGGAATCCTACGAGCAGTACTTC. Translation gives CASTVGGGESYEQYF.

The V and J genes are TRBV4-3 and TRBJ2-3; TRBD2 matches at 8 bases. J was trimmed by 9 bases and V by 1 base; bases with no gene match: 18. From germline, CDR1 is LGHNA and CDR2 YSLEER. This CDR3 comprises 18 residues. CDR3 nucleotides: TGCGCCAGCAGCCAAGCAACTCGTATCCTGGACAGCGGGGGAACGCAGTATTTT. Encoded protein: CASSQATRILDSGGTQYF.

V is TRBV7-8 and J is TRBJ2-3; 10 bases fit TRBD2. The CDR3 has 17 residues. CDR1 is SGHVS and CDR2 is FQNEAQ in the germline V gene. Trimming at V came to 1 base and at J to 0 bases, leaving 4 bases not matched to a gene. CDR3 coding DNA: TGTGCCAGCAGCTTAGTAGGTAGCGGGGGGAGCACAGATACGCAGTATTTT. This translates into CASSLVGSGGSTDTQYF.

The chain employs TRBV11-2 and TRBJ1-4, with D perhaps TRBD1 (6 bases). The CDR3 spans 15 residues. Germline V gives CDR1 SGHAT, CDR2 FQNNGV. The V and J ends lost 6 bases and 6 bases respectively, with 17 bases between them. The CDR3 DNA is TGTGCCAGCAGTCCAGGGCGGACAGAAGATGAAAAACTGTTTTTT. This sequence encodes CASSPGRTEDEKLFF.

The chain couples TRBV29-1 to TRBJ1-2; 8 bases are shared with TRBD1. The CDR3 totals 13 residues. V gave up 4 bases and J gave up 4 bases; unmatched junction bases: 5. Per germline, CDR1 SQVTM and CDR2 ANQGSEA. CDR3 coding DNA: TGCAGCGTTGGGACACAGGGGGGCTATGGCTACACCTTC. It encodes CSVGTQGGYGYTF.

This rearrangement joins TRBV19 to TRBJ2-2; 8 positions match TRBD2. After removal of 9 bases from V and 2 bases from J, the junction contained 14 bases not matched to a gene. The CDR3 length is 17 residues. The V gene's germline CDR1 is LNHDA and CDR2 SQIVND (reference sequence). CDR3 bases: TGTGCCAGCTTACCTCTCACTAGCGGAGGAAACACCGGGGAGCTGTTTTTT. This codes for CASLPLTSGGNTGELFF.

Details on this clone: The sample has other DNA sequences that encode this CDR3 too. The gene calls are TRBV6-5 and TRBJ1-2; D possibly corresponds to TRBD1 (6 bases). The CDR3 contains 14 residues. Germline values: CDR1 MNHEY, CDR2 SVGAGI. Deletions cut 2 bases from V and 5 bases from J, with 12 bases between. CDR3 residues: CASSYRGLGYGYTF. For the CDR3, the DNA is TGTGCCAGCAGTTACAGGGGGTTGGGGTATGGCTACACCTTC.

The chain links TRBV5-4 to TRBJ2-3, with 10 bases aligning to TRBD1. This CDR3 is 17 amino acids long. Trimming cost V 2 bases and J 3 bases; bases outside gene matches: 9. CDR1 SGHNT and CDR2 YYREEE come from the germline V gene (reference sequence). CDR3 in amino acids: CASSFQPGQGRTDTQYF. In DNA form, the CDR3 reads TGTGCCAGCAGCTTCCAACCGGGACAGGGGAGGACAGATACGCAGTATTTT.

The CDR3 region is CASSLEKGRQGPDTQYF. The DNA of the CDR3 is TGTGCCAGCAGCTTAGAAAAAGGGCGACAGGGCCCAGATACGCAGTATTTT. V usage is TRBV7-2 and J usage is TRBJ2-3; 7 bases are shared with TRBD1. The CDR3 is 17 residues long. Germline CDR1 and CDR2: SGHTA and FQGNSA. V shed 1 base and J 4 bases; nucleotides not matched to a gene: 11.

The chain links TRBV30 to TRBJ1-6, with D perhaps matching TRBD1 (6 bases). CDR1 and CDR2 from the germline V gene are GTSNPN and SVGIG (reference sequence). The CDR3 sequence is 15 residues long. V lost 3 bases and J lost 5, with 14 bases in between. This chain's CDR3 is CAWSHPGGHNSPLHF. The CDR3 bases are TGTGCCTGGAGCCACCCGGGGGGGCATAATTCACCCCTCCACTTT.

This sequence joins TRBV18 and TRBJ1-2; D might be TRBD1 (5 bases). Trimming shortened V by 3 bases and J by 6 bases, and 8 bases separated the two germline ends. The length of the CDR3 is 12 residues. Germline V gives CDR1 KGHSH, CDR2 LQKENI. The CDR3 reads CASSPQTDGYTF. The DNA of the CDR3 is TGTGCCAGCTCACCTCAGACAGATGGCTACACCTTC.

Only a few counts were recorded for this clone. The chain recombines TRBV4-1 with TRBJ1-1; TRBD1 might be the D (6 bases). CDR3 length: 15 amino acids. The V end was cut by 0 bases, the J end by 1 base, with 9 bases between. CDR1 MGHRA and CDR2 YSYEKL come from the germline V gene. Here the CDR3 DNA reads TGCGCCAGCAGCCAAGAGACAGGCGGGAACACTGAAGCTTTCTTT. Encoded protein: CASSQETGGNTEAFF.

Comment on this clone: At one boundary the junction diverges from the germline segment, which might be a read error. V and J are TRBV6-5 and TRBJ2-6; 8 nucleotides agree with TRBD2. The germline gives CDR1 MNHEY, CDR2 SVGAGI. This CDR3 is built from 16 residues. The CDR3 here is CARSFRGGAGANVLTF. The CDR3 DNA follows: TGTGCCCGCAGTTTCCGGGGGGGGGCGGGGGCCAACGTCCTGACTTTC.

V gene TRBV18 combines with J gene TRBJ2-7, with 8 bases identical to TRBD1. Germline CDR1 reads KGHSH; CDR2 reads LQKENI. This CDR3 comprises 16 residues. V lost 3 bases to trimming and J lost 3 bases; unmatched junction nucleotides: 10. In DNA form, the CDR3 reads TGTGCCAGCTCACCGGGATTTAGACAGGGGCTCTACGAGCAGTACTTC. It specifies CASSPGFRQGLYEQYF.